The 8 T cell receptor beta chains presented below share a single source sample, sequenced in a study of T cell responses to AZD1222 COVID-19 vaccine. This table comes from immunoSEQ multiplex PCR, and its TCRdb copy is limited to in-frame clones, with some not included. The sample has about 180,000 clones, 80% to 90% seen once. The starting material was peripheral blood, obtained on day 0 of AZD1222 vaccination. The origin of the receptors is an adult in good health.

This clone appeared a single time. In nucleotides, the CDR3 is TGTGCCAGCATAACCGGGGGGGTGGTCGAACTGTTTTTT. It specifies CASITGGVVELFF. This chain connects TRBV6-5 to TRBJ1-4; tentative D call: TRBD1 (5 bases). The germline gives CDR1 MNHEY, CDR2 SVGAGI. Trimming shortened V by 7 bases and J by 12 bases, and 18 bases separated the two germline ends. The CDR3 totals 13 residues.

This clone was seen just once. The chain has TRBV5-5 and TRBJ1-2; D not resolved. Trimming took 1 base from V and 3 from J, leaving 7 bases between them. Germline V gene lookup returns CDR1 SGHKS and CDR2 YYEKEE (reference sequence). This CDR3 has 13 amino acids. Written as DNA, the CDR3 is TGTGCCAGCAGCTTGAACGGGGACTATGGCTACACCTTC. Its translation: CASSLNGDYGYTF.

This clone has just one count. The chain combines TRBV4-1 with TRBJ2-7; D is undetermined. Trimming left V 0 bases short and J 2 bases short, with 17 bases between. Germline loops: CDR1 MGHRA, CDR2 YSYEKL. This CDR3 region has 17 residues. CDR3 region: CASSQEAGASGAYEQYV. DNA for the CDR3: TGCGCCAGCAGCCAAGAGGCAGGTGCCAGTGGGGCCTACGAGCAGTACGTC.

CDR3 loop: CASSPTFPIGTDTQYF. Here the CDR3 DNA reads TGTGCCAGCAGCCCAACCTTCCCGATCGGCACAGATACGCAGTATTTT. V usage is TRBV7-9 and J usage is TRBJ2-3; no reliable D call. V lost 5 bases to trimming and J lost 1 base, with 16 bases between them. The CDR3 spans 16 residues. The germline V gene has CDR1 SEHNR and CDR2 FQNEAQ (reference sequence).

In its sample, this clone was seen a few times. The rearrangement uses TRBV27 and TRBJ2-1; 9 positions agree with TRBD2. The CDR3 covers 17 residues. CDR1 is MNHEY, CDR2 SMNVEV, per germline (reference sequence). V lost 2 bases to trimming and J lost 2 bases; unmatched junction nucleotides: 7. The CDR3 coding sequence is TGTGCCAGCAGTTTAGGTAGACAGCGGGGGGCCTACAATGAGCAGTTCTTC. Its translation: CASSLGRQRGAYNEQFF.

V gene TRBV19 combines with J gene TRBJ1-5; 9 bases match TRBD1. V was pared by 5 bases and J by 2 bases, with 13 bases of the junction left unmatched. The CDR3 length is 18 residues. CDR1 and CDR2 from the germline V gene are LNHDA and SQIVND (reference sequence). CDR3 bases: TGTGCCAGTAGTCTTAGACAGGGGGTGACGTATGGCAATCAGCCCCAGCATTTT. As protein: CASSLRQGVTYGNQPQHF.

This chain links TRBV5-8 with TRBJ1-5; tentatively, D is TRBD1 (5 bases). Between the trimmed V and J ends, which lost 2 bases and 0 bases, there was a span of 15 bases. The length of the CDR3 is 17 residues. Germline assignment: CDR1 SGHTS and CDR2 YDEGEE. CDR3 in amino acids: CASSFGVGGFSNQPQHF. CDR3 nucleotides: TGTGCCAGCAGCTTTGGGGTCGGGGGGTTTAGCAATCAGCCCCAGCATTTT.

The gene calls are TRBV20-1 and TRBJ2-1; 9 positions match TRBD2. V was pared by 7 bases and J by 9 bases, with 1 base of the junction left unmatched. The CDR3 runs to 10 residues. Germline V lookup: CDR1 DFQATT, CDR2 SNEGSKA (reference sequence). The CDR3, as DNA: TGCAGTGGAGCGGGGGGTGAGCAGTTCTTC. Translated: CSGAGGEQFF.